These T cell receptor beta chains were read from a single sample in a study of T cells after posttransplantation cyclophosphamide. Sequencing used immunoSEQ multiplex PCR; TCRdb keeps in-frame clones, though not all of them. The repertoire holds 9,500 to 12,000 clones, around nine tenths seen once, with around 3.9% in the top ten. This specimen consisted of PBMCs, obtained after allogeneic stem cell transplant with posttransplant cyclophosphamide. These receptors were obtained from a female patient aged 30 to 40 who received an allogeneic stem cell transplant from an unrelated donor, was CMV-positive, and had no GVHD. Part of the T cells may come from the graft donor. Both conserved end residues are part of each CDR3. A D gene is named only where the DNA matches it firmly. Not all rows give a size; the values are once, few, many and, for expanded clones, a class.

TRBV27	TRBJ2-7	-	TRBD1	CASSLWKGAVLFEQYF	TGTGCCAGCAGTTTATGGAAGGGGGCGGTTCTCTTCGAGCAGTACTTC
TRBV2	TRBJ1-1	-	-	CASSNRENTEAFF	TGTGCCAGCAGCAACAGGGAGAACACTGAAGCTTTCTTT
TRBV5-8	TRBJ2-7	-	-	CASSPRTINLLVGEQYF	TGTGCCAGCAGCCCGCGGACTATTAATCTACTAGTGGGGGAGCAGTACTTC
TRBV7-2	TRBJ2-7	-	-	CASSFLALQPYEQYF	TGTGCCAGCAGCTTCCTAGCCCTACAACCCTACGAGCAGTACTTC
TRBV6-5	TRBJ1-4	-	TRBD1	CASKYETGTNEKLFF	TGTGCCAGCAAATATGAGACAGGGACTAATGAAAAACTGTTTTTT
TRBV27	TRBJ1-4	-	-	CASSSLGNEKLFF	TGTGCCAGCAGTTCTCTAGGTAATGAAAAACTGTTTTTT
TRBV27	TRBJ1-5	-	-	CASSPRVIGNQPQHF	TGTGCCAGCAGTCCCCGGGTCATTGGGAATCAGCCCCAGCATTTT
TRBV7-6	TRBJ2-3	once	-	CASSPILGGDTQYF	TGTGCCAGCAGCCCCATCCTAGGAGGAGATACGCAGTATTTT
TRBV7-3	TRBJ1-1	-	-	CASSLSQGSPEAFF	TGTGCCAGCAGCTTATCGCAGGGTAGTCCTGAAGCTTTCTTT
TRBV11-2	TRBJ2-7	-	TRBD2	CASRLGGNSYEQYF	TGTGCCAGCAGACTCGGGGGGAACTCCTACGAGCAGTACTTC
TRBV7-9	TRBJ2-1	-	TRBD1	CASSLMPGTGVWEQFF	TGTGCCAGCAGCTTGATGCCCGGGACAGGGGTTTGGGAGCAGTTCTTC
TRBV15	TRBJ1-2	-	-	CATSRDGDYGYTF	TGTGCCACCAGCAGAGATGGAGACTATGGCTACACCTTC
TRBV28	TRBJ1-5	-	-	CASSPSIWGGGFSNQPQHF	TGTGCCAGCAGTCCCTCTATATGGGGAGGAGGATTTAGCAATCAGCCCCAGCATTTT
TRBV5-1	TRBJ1-4	-	-	CASSLAGGPNEKLFF	TGCGCCAGCAGCTTGGCCGGGGGGCCGAATGAAAAACTGTTTTTT
TRBV9	TRBJ2-2	-	-	CASSDRRFTGELFF	TGTGCCAGCAGCGATCGTCGGTTCACCGGGGAGCTGTTTTTT
TRBV7-9	TRBJ2-3	-	TRBD1	CASSLLTPGTASTDTQYF	TGTGCCAGCAGCCTTCTGACACCCGGGACAGCAAGCACAGATACGCAGTATTTT
TRBV30	TRBJ1-5	-	-	CAYAGQGTSQPQHF	TGTGCCTACGCGGGTCAGGGGACAAGTCAGCCCCAGCATTTT
TRBV11-2	TRBJ2-2	-	-	CASSFFRVAGELFF	TGTGCCAGCAGCTTCTTCCGGGTGGCCGGGGAGCTGTTTTTT
TRBV7-6	TRBJ2-1	-	-	CASSRKISLGSSGGIEQFF	TGTGCCAGCAGCCGTAAAATCTCACTAGGGTCTTCGGGTGGTATAGAGCAGTTCTTC
TRBV7-9	TRBJ2-3	-	-	CASSLGFLGEAITDTQYF	TGTGCCAGCAGCTTAGGCTTCCTCGGGGAGGCGATCACAGATACGCAGTATTTT
TRBV5-1	TRBJ2-5	-	-	CASSLVGILGLIGETQYF	TGCGCCAGCAGCTTGGTAGGGATACTGGGACTGATCGGCGAGACCCAGTACTTC
TRBV29-1	TRBJ2-7	-	TRBD2	CSVLREVSYEQYF	TGCAGCGTTTTGCGGGAGGTCTCCTACGAGCAGTACTTC
TRBV18	TRBJ2-2	-	-	CASSRKGLDTGELFF	TGTGCCAGCTCACGAAAGGGGCTGGACACCGGGGAGCTGTTTTTT
TRBV28	TRBJ1-6	once	-	CASSTWGPNSPLHF	TGTGCCAGCAGTACCTGGGGGCCCAATTCACCCCTCCACTTT
TRBV7-9	TRBJ2-2	-	TRBD2	CASSGGGTLMNTGELFF	TGTGCCAGCAGTGGCGGGGGGACCCTTATGAACACCGGGGAGCTGTTTTTT
TRBV7-2	TRBJ2-3	-	TRBD1	CASRKGGQGNTDTQYF	TGTGCCAGCAGGAAAGGGGGACAGGGAAACACAGATACGCAGTATTTT
TRBV18	TRBJ2-7	once	-	CASSPHFISYEQYF	TGTGCCAGCTCACCTCACTTTATCTCCTACGAGCAGTACTTC
TRBV11-2	TRBJ1-6	-	TRBD1	CASSLARGGTGGTPLHF	TGTGCCAGCAGCTTAGCGAGGGGTGGGACAGGTGGGACACCCCTCCACTTT
TRBV18	TRBJ2-7	-	-	CASSWGSGAYEQYF	TGTGCCAGCTCCTGGGGTAGCGGAGCCTACGAGCAGTACTTC
TRBV28	TRBJ2-5	once	TRBD2	CASSLAGGETQYF	TGTGCCAGCAGTTTAGCGGGGGGAGAGACCCAGTACTTC
TRBV25-1	TRBJ2-5	-	TRBD1	CASRRTDRGWETQYF	TGTGCCAGCAGGCGCACCGACAGGGGATGGGAGACCCAGTACTTC
TRBV15	TRBJ1-3	-	TRBD1	CATSRPGQQNTIYF	TGTGCCACCAGCAGACCGGGACAGCAAAACACCATATATTTT
TRBV5-4	TRBJ2-3	-	TRBD1	CASRLTGEDTQYF	TGTGCCAGCCGACTGACAGGGGAGGATACGCAGTATTTT